This record covers a single T cell receptor (beta chain). Antigen specificity is unknown. Sequencing was performed with immunoSEQ multiplex PCR; in TCRdb, only in-frame clones are kept and a portion is missing. The data show roughly 23,000 clones, with approximately 79% seen just once and roughly 15% held by the top ten. After expansion with viral peptide pools in the ViraFEST assay, antigen-specific CD4+ T cells were sequenced. Having been cultured for around ten days, the cells underwent CD4+ T cell isolation. Infection with SARS-CoV-2 occurred in the person between March and December 2020, and PCR confirmed it. This specimen comes from a study of vaccination effects on CD4 cells after COVID-19. This CDR3 region has 11 residues. V was shortened by 2 bases and J by 12 bases, with 11 bases between the two germline ends. Germline assignment: CDR1 DFQATT and CDR2 SNEGSKA (reference sequence).

The chain uses TRBV20-1 and TRBJ2-1, with D unclear. The receptor was isolated from a human donor who had a prior SARS-CoV-2 infection. The sequences come from CD4+ T cells from PBMCs cultured with SARS-CoV-2 spike peptides, collected before COVID-19 vaccination. The DNA of the CDR3 is TGCAGTGCTAGATCCATGGGTGTGCAGTTCTTC. Residues: CSARSMGVQFF.